Described below is a single T cell receptor (beta chain) sequence and its context. This entry is derived from a study of blood T cell repertoires in COVID-19. Study as a whole: Some COVID-19 samples were acute and others convalescent; all came from the United States, Italy and Spain. PBMCs, B-cell-depleted T cells, or T cells were the source of the cDNA or gDNA that made up the material.

Germline V gives CDR1 MDHEN, CDR2 SYDVKM. V shed 2 bases and J shed 2 bases, with 8 bases lying between them. The CDR3 is 14 residues long. The table came from immunoSEQ multiplex PCR; TCRdb's copy has only in-frame clones and leaves some out. The sample lists about 140,000 clones, around 79% occurring once. The receptor's source is a man aged 55 to 70 with acute or convalescent COVID-19. This rearrangement joins TRBV28 to TRBJ2-3; a possible D gene is TRBD2 (5 bases). The specimen was peripheral blood. CDR3: CASSLGLATDTQYF. The CDR3 coding sequence is TGTGCCAGCAGTTTAGGCCTAGCCACAGATACGCAGTATTTT.